One TCR beta chain is described in this entry. Antigen specificity is unknown. Clones were read by immunoSEQ multiplex PCR, and TCRdb kept only the in-frame ones, dropping some. The data contain tens of thousands of clones, around 74% of them singletons. This record comes from a study of PD-1 blockade in classical Hodgkin lymphoma. As for the study in general: Patients were infused with nivolumab 3 mg/kg every 2 weeks.

The CDR3 totals 12 residues. Germline V gene data show CDR1 as MNHNS and CDR2 as SASEGT. Time point here: cycle 4 day 1 (C4D1), after less than 7 weeks of nivolumab. All trial patients relapsed after autologous stem cell transplantation. Study-wide findings and caveats: Newly diagnosed patients were reported to start with lower TCR diversity than healthy donors.

The receptor was isolated from a human donor with classical Hodgkin lymphoma. The sample was peripheral blood mononuclear cells (PBMCs), taken before the fourth cycle of nivolumab. The chain is built from TRBV6-1 and TRBJ2-3; D may be TRBD1 (6 bases). In DNA form, the CDR3 reads TGTGTCACAGGGTCGTGGGCAGATACGCAGTATTTT. Translation gives CVTGSWADTQYF.